A selection of T cell receptor beta chains follows, all from one sample in a study of CD8 T cells in Susac syndrome. TCRdb re-derived calls from the immunoSEQ multiplex PCR reads in MiXCR, one entry per CDR3 protein. This table holds a few hundred thousand distinct CDR3 sequences, approximately 90% found once. The sample taken for sequencing was CD8+ T cells from PBMCs. These receptors were obtained from a human donor with multiple sclerosis. The CDR3 runs from the conserved cysteine through the conserved F or W. The D gene is left open where the match is weak. The listing skips clone size in some rows; elsewhere it reads once, few, many or a size class.

>TRBJ1-1|15|TRBV23-1|NA|NA
CASSQTDGKGTEAFF
TGCGCCAGCAGTCAAACCGACGGAAAGGGAACTGAAGCTTTCTTT
>TRBJ1-5|13|TRBV10-2|NA|NA
CASSEGPGQPQHF
TGCGCCAGCAGTGAGGGACCCGGTCAGCCCCAGCATTTT
>TRBJ2-1|17|TRBV4-2|NA|NA
CASTPWGSPSTGNEQFF
TGTGCCAGCACCCCCTGGGGTAGCCCGTCTACGGGGAATGAGCAGTTCTTC
>TRBJ2-7|16|TRBV7-9|NA|NA
CASSSQAGPSTYEQYF
TGTGCCAGCAGCTCCCAGGCAGGGCCCTCTACCTACGAGCAGTACTTC
>TRBJ2-7|13|TRBV28|NA|NA
CASRTGSTYEQYF
TGTGCCAGCAGAACGGGGTCCACCTACGAGCAGTACTTC
>TRBJ1-5|15|TRBV9|NA|NA
CASSVVGTDGQAQHF
TGTGCCAGCAGCGTAGTAGGAACAGACGGGCAGGCCCAGCATTTT
>TRBJ1-1|17|TRBV4-1|NA|NA
CASSQAPGGSMNTEAFF
TGCGCCAGCAGCCAAGCCCCGGGGGGCAGCATGAACACTGAAGCTTTCTTT
>TRBJ2-3|14|TRBV29-1|once|TRBD2
CSVVAGFSTDTQYF
TGCAGCGTCGTAGCGGGGTTTAGCACAGATACGCAGTATTTT
>TRBJ1-5|21|TRBV5-6|NA|TRBD1
CASSRLPPGQDGQSSNQPQHF
TGTGCCAGCAGCAGACTCCCTCCGGGACAGGATGGACAAAGTAGCAATCAGCCCCAGCATTTT
>TRBJ2-5|14|TRBV4-1|NA|NA
CASSQEGQEETQYF
TGCGCCAGCAGCCAAGAGGGGCAGGAAGAGACCCAGTACTTC
>TRBJ1-6|16|TRBV7-8|NA|TRBD1
CASSFYQGANNSPLHF
TGTGCCAGCAGCTTTTACCAGGGGGCGAATAATTCACCCCTCCACTTT
>TRBJ2-1|17|TRBV15|NA|NA
CATSRGGRGSSYNEQFF
TGTGCCACCAGCAGAGGGGGGCGGGGGAGCTCCTACAATGAGCAGTTCTTC
>TRBJ2-1|15|TRBV29-1|NA|TRBD2
CSVEGFGLAVYEQFF
TGCAGCGTTGAAGGTTTCGGACTAGCTGTGTATGAGCAGTTCTTC
>TRBJ1-1|12|TRBV30|NA|NA
CAWEEGNTEAFF
TGTGCCTGGGAGGAGGGGAACACTGAAGCTTTCTTT
>TRBJ1-1|14|TRBV4-3|NA|NA
CASSQDLEGQSAFF
TGCGCCAGCAGCCAAGATCTAGAGGGACAATCGGCTTTCTTT
>TRBJ2-1|11|TRBV7-9|NA|NA
CASSWSGEQFF
TGTGCCAGCAGCTGGTCAGGTGAGCAGTTCTTC
>TRBJ2-7|12|TRBV29-1|NA|NA
CSVARRSDEQYF
TGCAGCGTTGCCCGGAGATCTGACGAGCAGTACTTC
>TRBJ2-2|14|TRBV7-8|NA|NA
CASSQRLNTGELFF
TGTGCCAGCAGCCAGCGACTTAACACCGGGGAGCTGTTTTTT
>TRBJ2-2|16|TRBV13|NA|TRBD1
CASSFTGTGVIEELFF
TGTGCCAGCAGCTTTACCGGGACAGGGGTAATAGAGGAGCTGTTTTTT
>TRBJ2-7|15|TRBV3-1|NA|NA
CASSQDPRGTYEQYF
TGTGCCAGCAGCCAAGATCCCCGGGGGACCTACGAGCAGTACTTC
>TRBJ2-7|14|TRBV6-2/TRBV6-3|NA|NA
CASSGNRREYEQYF
TGTGCCAGCAGCGGAAACAGAAGGGAATACGAGCAGTACTTC
>TRBJ2-1|16|TRBV13|NA|TRBD1
CASSPSPGTGDNEQFF
TGTGCCAGCAGTCCTAGTCCCGGGACAGGGGACAATGAGCAGTTCTTC
>TRBJ2-1|16|TRBV7-3|NA|TRBD1
CASSRHPGQAYNEQFF
TGTGCCAGCAGCCGCCACCCTGGACAGGCCTACAATGAGCAGTTCTTC
>TRBJ2-6|13|TRBV7-6|NA|NA
CASSLTGANVLTF
TGTGCCAGCAGCTTAACCGGGGCCAACGTCCTGACTTTC
>TRBJ2-1|17|TRBV4-3|once|NA
CASSQDDGPIGGNEQFF
TGCGCCAGCAGCCAAGACGACGGTCCAATCGGGGGCAATGAGCAGTTCTTC
>TRBJ2-1|17|TRBV7-5|NA|NA
CISVPEAPGTDYNEQFF
NA
>TRBJ2-3|15|TRBV30|NA|NA
CAWSPGTRNTDTQYF
TGTGCCTGGAGCCCCGGGACCCGTAACACAGATACGCAGTATTTT
>TRBJ2-1|15|TRBV20-1|NA|TRBD2
CSARPYGRMSNEQFF
TGCAGTGCTAGACCATACGGGAGGATGTCAAATGAGCAGTTCTTC
>TRBJ1-1|13|TRBV12-5|NA|TRBD1
CATRRGSEVEAFF
TGTGCTACCCGCAGGGGGTCCGAGGTTGAAGCTTTCTTT
>TRBJ2-7|15|TRBV4-3|NA|TRBD2
CASSPGTSGSRKQYF
TGCGCCAGCAGCCCCGGGACTAGCGGGAGTAGGAAGCAGTACTTC
>TRBJ2-7|14|TRBV12-3/TRBV12-4|NA|NA
CASSFTTAGLQQYF
TGTGCCAGCAGTTTTACGACAGCCGGTCTGCAGCAGTACTTC
>TRBJ1-2|16|TRBV21-1|NA|NA
CASTSKGGPPKDGYTF
TGTGCCAGCACCTCAAAAGGTGGTCCACCAAAGGATGGCTACACCTTC
>TRBJ2-1|13|TRBV7-9|once|TRBD2
CASRDGGANEQFF
TGTGCCAGCCGTGACGGGGGGGCCAATGAGCAGTTCTTC
>TRBJ2-3|18|TRBV29-1|once|TRBD2
CSLLGLAGEWRDTDTQYF
TGCAGCTTATTAGGACTAGCGGGAGAATGGAGAGACACAGATACGCAGTATTTT
>TRBJ2-3|13|TRBV19|NA|NA
CASSMRMADTQYF
TGTGCCAGTAGTATGAGAATGGCAGATACGCAGTATTTT
>TRBJ1-5|14|TRBV9|NA|NA
CASSLSSGNQPQHF
TGTGCCAGCAGCCTATCGTCCGGCAATCAGCCCCAGCATTTT
>TRBJ2-1|14|TRBV4-3|NA|NA
CASSQDITDNEQFF
TGCGCCAGCAGCCAAGATATTACGGACAATGAGCAGTTCTTC
>TRBJ1-1|14|TRBV21-1|NA|NA
CASRAGRPTLKLFF
TGTGCCAGCAGGGCCGGGAGACCAACACTGAAGCTTTTCTTT
>TRBJ2-1|15|TRBV12-3/TRBV12-4|once|TRBD2
CASNLAGGSYNEQFF
TGTGCCAGCAATCTCGCGGGGGGCTCCTACAATGAGCAGTTCTTC
>TRBJ2-7|15|TRBV15|NA|NA
CATSRFDGGSYEQYF
TGTGCCACCAGCAGATTCGACGGGGGCTCCTACGAGCAGTACTTC
>TRBJ2-5|13|TRBV12-3/TRBV12-4|NA|NA
CASSPGRQETQYF
TGTGCCAGCAGCCCGGGACGCCAAGAGACCCAGTACTTC
>TRBJ2-7|15|TRBV11-2|NA|NA
CASRLGQGRVGEQYF
TGTGCCAGCAGATTGGGCCAGGGGAGGGTCGGCGAGCAGTACTTC
>TRBJ1-1|13|TRBV6-5|once|NA
CASRTGAYAEAFF
TGTGCCAGCAGGACGGGGGCCTATGCTGAAGCTTTCTTT
>TRBJ1-2|17|TRBV18|NA|NA
CASSPLTTGNNNYGYTF
TGTGCCAGCTCACCACTCACCACAGGTAACAACAACTATGGCTACACCTTC
>TRBJ2-7|15|TRBV25-1|NA|NA
CASSEWVGLSNEQYF
TGTGCCAGCAGTGAATGGGTTGGACTTAGTAACGAGCAGTACTTC
>TRBJ1-1|13|TRBV29-1|NA|NA
CSVDPGLNTEAFF
TGCAGCGTTGATCCGGGCCTTAACACTGAAGCTTTCTTT
>TRBJ1-1|13|TRBV12-3/TRBV12-4|NA|NA
CASSTSIYTEAFF
TGTGCCAGCAGCACCTCTATCTACACTGAAGCTTTCTTT
>TRBJ2-5|18|TRBV3-1|NA|NA
CASSPPLPLYRDQETQYF
TGTGCCAGCAGCCCACCCCTCCCCTTGTATCGGGACCAAGAGACCCAGTACTTC
>TRBJ2-1|15|TRBV7-9|NA|NA
CASSPGFFSYNEQFF
TGTGCCAGCAGCCCAGGGTTCTTCTCCTACAATGAGCAGTTCTTC
>TRBJ2-1|16|TRBV19|NA|TRBD2
CASSIGLAGVYNEQFF
TGTGCCAGTAGTATAGGTCTAGCGGGCGTCTACAATGAGCAGTTCTTC
>TRBJ2-3|17|TRBV28|NA|TRBD2
CASSSLTSGDRTDTQYF
TGTGCCAGCAGTTCCCTAACTAGCGGGGACCGCACAGATACGCAGTATTTT
>TRBJ2-5|14|TRBV5-4|NA|TRBD2
CASSSERDGETQYF
TGTGCCAGCAGCTCAGAGCGGGATGGAGAGACCCAGTACTTC
>TRBJ1-5|13|TRBV12-3/TRBV12-4|NA|TRBD1
CASTTGPNQPQHF
TGTGCCAGCACGACAGGGCCAAATCAGCCCCAGCATTTT
>TRBJ2-7|13|TRBV20-1|NA|NA
CSAAGGPSYEQYF
TGCAGTGCCGCCGGGGGACCGTCCTACGAGCAGTACTTC
>TRBJ2-7|16|TRBV6-1|NA|TRBD1
CASSLDPPGQGNEQYF
TGTGCCAGCAGCCTCGACCCCCCGGGACAGGGTAACGAGCAGTACTTC
>TRBJ2-7|14|TRBV2|NA|NA
CASSERLNSNEQYF
TGTGCCAGCAGTGAGAGACTAAACTCCAACGAGCAGTACTTC
>TRBJ2-2|18|TRBV21-1|NA|NA
CASSHYGLAGVPGGELFF
TGTGCCAGCAGCCACTACGGACTAGCGGGAGTGCCGGGCGGGGAGCTGTTTTTT
>TRBJ2-2|16|TRBV7-9|NA|NA
CASSSLGRGRAGELFF
TGTGCCAGCAGCTCGCTTGGGAGAGGGAGAGCCGGGGAGCTGTTTTTT
>TRBJ2-3|16|TRBV7-8|NA|NA
CASSSGQLTSTDTQYF
TGTGCCAGCAGCTCGGGACAACTTACTAGCACAGATACGCAGTATTTT